A selection of T cell receptor beta chains follows, all from one sample in a study of cytomegalovirus exposure and HLA in healthy donors. Some clones are missing from TCRdb's copy, which holds only in-frame ones; the method was immunoSEQ multiplex PCR. Of about 88,000 clones in the sample, approximately 71% are singletons; the top ten hold around 16%. The sample was PBMCs. The receptors were gathered from a woman younger than 30 in good health and CMV-seropositive. Both conserved end residues are part of each CDR3. The order of the fields is J gene, D gene, clone size, V gene, CDR3 protein, CDR3 DNA. A D gene is named only where the DNA matches it firmly. Clone sizes are given selectively: once, few, many, or a class where the clone is expanded.

>TRBJ2-1|.|.|TRBV2
CAGKLARAYNEQFF
TGTGCCGGCAAGCTAGCGAGAGCCTACAATGAGCAGTTCTTC
>TRBJ1-2|.|.|TRBV19
CASTIQGSVYGYTF
TGTGCCAGTACTATACAGGGCTCTGTCTATGGCTACACCTTC
>TRBJ1-1|.|once|TRBV9
CASSPSRGFRTEAFF
TGTGCCAGCAGCCCCTCCAGGGGTTTCCGCACTGAAGCTTTCTTT
>TRBJ2-2|TRBD2|.|TRBV5-1
CASSTQLAPNTGELFF
TGCGCCAGCAGCACCCAACTAGCGCCGAACACCGGGGAGCTGTTTTTT
>TRBJ1-2|.|.|TRBV2
CASSEDSYGYTF
TGTGCCAGCAGCGAGGACAGTTATGGCTACACCTTC
>TRBJ1-2|TRBD1|.|TRBV10-3
CAISDPRTGEGGYTF
TGTGCCATCAGTGACCCTCGGACAGGGGAGGGTGGCTACACCTTC
>TRBJ2-5|TRBD1|.|TRBV19
CASSVTQGLAQETQYF
TGTGCCAGTAGTGTTACACAGGGGTTAGCCCAAGAGACCCAGTACTTC
>TRBJ2-7|.|.|TRBV25-1
CASRALRGYEQYF
TGTGCCAGCAGAGCTCTAAGGGGGTACGAGCAGTACTTC
>TRBJ1-1|.|few|TRBV7-6
CASSLAPAQNTEAFF
TGTGCCAGCAGCTTAGCCCCTGCGCAGAACACTGAAGCTTTCTTT
>TRBJ1-1|.|.|TRBV7-9
CASSLVSGRNTEAFF
TGTGCCAGCAGCTTAGTGTCAGGCCGTAACACTGAAGCTTTCTTT
>TRBJ2-7|TRBD2|.|TRBV7-2
CASSLAGASGTYEQYF
TGTGCCAGCAGCTTAGCGGGGGCTAGCGGGACCTACGAGCAGTACTTC
>TRBJ1-2|TRBD1|.|TRBV28
CASSFRPGGVLYGYTF
TGTGCCAGCAGTTTCCGGCCAGGGGGAGTACTCTATGGCTACACCTTC
>TRBJ1-2|.|few|TRBV27
CASSFSGSSYGYTF
TGTGCCAGCAGTTTCTCGGGGTCATCCTATGGCTACACCTTC
>TRBJ2-5|.|.|TRBV7-7
CASSLYPGVAETQYF
TGTGCCAGCAGCTTATACCCAGGGGTGGCGGAGACCCAGTACTTC
>TRBJ2-7|TRBD1|.|TRBV10-3
CATTTGQDPYEQYF
TGTGCCACTACTACCGGACAGGACCCCTACGAGCAGTACTTC
>TRBJ1-6|TRBD1|.|TRBV4-2
CASSPGAQGAPLHF
TGTGCCAGCAGCCCGGGGGCTCAGGGGGCACCCCTCCACTTT
>TRBJ2-3|TRBD1|.|TRBV27
CASSLGTAYTDTQYF
TGTGCCAGCAGTTTGGGGACAGCTTACACAGATACGCAGTATTTT
>TRBJ1-2|TRBD1|.|TRBV6-5
CASSYGQGAGGYTF
TGTGCCAGCAGTTACGGACAGGGGGCGGGTGGCTACACCTTC
>TRBJ2-1|.|.|TRBV25-1
CASSDYGEYNEQFF
TGTGCCAGCAGTGATTACGGGGAGTACAATGAGCAGTTCTTC
>TRBJ1-1|TRBD1|.|TRBV5-6
CASSASTGVRPEAFF
TGTGCCAGCAGCGCCTCGACAGGGGTCCGCCCCGAAGCTTTCTTT
>TRBJ1-2|.|.|TRBV14
CASSQDLGGGYTF
TGTGCCAGCAGCCAAGATCTTGGGGGCGGCTACACCTTC